This TCR beta chain was recovered during a study of T cells in pancreatic ductal adenocarcinoma. No neoadjuvant therapy was given to the selected pancreatic ductal adenocarcinoma patients before their surgery. Data came from immunoSEQ multiplex PCR; TCRdb stores just in-frame clones and leaves some out. This table has some 20,000 clones, about 88% appearing once. Sequenced material: PBMCs. This TCR came from a human donor with pancreatic ductal adenocarcinoma.

The CDR3 here is CASSPRLAGIPPLGEQYF. The CDR3 bases are TGTGCCAGCAGTCCCCGACTAGCGGGGATCCCTCCGCTGGGCGAGCAGTACTTC. The chain is built from TRBV27 and TRBJ2-7, with 11 bases matching TRBD2. In germline, CDR1 is MNHEY, CDR2 SMNVEV (reference sequence). The CDR3 is 18 residues long. With V trimmed by 5 bases and J by 6 bases, 18 bases remained unmatched.